This is a list of T cell receptor beta chains from one sample in a study of blood T cell repertoires in COVID-19. Profiled with immunoSEQ multiplex PCR; TCRdb holds only in-frame clones, not every one. The table shows 200,000 to 250,000 clones, with more than 80% occurring only once. The sample taken for sequencing was peripheral blood. Source of these receptors: an elderly woman with COVID-19, enrolled during active disease. Each CDR3 is given with its conserved first and last residue. D genes are given only for firm matches. Clone size is given for some rows only: seen once, a few or many times, or a class if the clone is expanded.

v_gene: TRBV5-8; d_gene: TRBD2; abundance: NA; j_gene: TRBJ2-2; CDR3aa: CASSASGRGTGELFF; CDR3nt: TGTGCCAGCAGCGCAAGCGGGAGAGGGACCGGGGAGCTGTTTTTT
v_gene: TRBV11-2; d_gene: TRBD2; abundance: NA; j_gene: TRBJ2-1; CDR3aa: CASSSWGGNNEQFF; CDR3nt: TGTGCCAGCAGCTCCTGGGGGGGGAACAATGAGCAGTTCTTC
v_gene: TRBV2; d_gene: NA; abundance: NA; j_gene: TRBJ1-2; CDR3aa: CASSWGQGYTF; CDR3nt: TGTGCCAGCAGTTGGGGGCAGGGCTACACCTTC
v_gene: TRBV6-1; d_gene: NA; abundance: NA; j_gene: TRBJ1-1; CDR3aa: CASSDPPRDTEAFF; CDR3nt: TGTGCCAGCAGTGACCCGCCGAGGGACACTGAAGCTTTCTTT
v_gene: TRBV3-1/TRBV3-2; d_gene: NA; abundance: NA; j_gene: TRBJ2-5; CDR3aa: CASSQKLEVETQYF; CDR3nt: TGTGCCAGCAGCCAGAAACTAGAGGTGGAGACCCAGTACTTC
v_gene: TRBV5-4; d_gene: NA; abundance: NA; j_gene: TRBJ1-6; CDR3aa: CASSRDTLLDSPLHF; CDR3nt: TGTGCCAGCAGCCGGGACACGCTTCTAGACTCACCCCTCCACTTT
v_gene: TRBV3-1/TRBV3-2; d_gene: TRBD2; abundance: NA; j_gene: TRBJ2-4; CDR3aa: CASSQQAGGNIQYF; CDR3nt: TGTGCCAGCAGCCAACAAGCGGGGGGGAACATTCAGTACTTC
v_gene: TRBV3-1/TRBV3-2; d_gene: NA; abundance: NA; j_gene: TRBJ1-2; CDR3aa: CASSQEPQWGRPGPNYGYTF; CDR3nt: TGTGCCAGCAGCCAAGAGCCTCAATGGGGGCGGCCAGGGCCTAACTATGGCTACACCTTC
v_gene: TRBV7-6; d_gene: TRBD1; abundance: NA; j_gene: TRBJ1-6; CDR3aa: CASRPDRANNSPLHF; CDR3nt: TGTGCCAGCAGACCGGACAGGGCTAATAATTCACCCCTCCACTTT
v_gene: TRBV7-6; d_gene: NA; abundance: NA; j_gene: TRBJ2-1; CDR3aa: CASSLASSYNEQFF; CDR3nt: TGTGCCAGCAGCTTAGCGAGCTCCTACAATGAGCAGTTCTTC
v_gene: TRBV6-1; d_gene: NA; abundance: NA; j_gene: TRBJ1-6; CDR3aa: CASSEVGGSSYNSPLHF; CDR3nt: TGTGCCAGCAGTGAAGTTGGGGGGAGCTCCTATAATTCACCCCTCCACTTT
v_gene: TRBV5-1; d_gene: NA; abundance: NA; j_gene: TRBJ2-5; CDR3aa: CASRVGVGETQYF; CDR3nt: TGCGCCAGCAGAGTAGGGGTAGGAGAGACCCAGTACTTC
v_gene: TRBV19; d_gene: NA; abundance: NA; j_gene: TRBJ1-2; CDR3aa: CASSIIGQGNYGYTF; CDR3nt: TGTGCCAGTAGTATTATCGGCCAGGGAAACTATGGCTACACCTTC
v_gene: TRBV12-3/TRBV12-4; d_gene: NA; abundance: NA; j_gene: TRBJ1-2; CDR3aa: CASGEENYGYTF; CDR3nt: TGTGCTTCGGGGGAGGAGAACTATGGCTACACCTTC
v_gene: TRBV19; d_gene: NA; abundance: NA; j_gene: TRBJ1-2; CDR3aa: CASSIDPYGYTF; CDR3nt: TGTGCCAGTAGTATAGATCCGTATGGCTACACCTTC
v_gene: TRBV7-8; d_gene: NA; abundance: NA; j_gene: TRBJ1-4; CDR3aa: CASSLRRNEKLFF; CDR3nt: TGTGCCAGCAGCTTACGCCGGAATGAAAAACTGTTTTTT
v_gene: TRBV21-1; d_gene: NA; abundance: NA; j_gene: TRBJ1-3; CDR3aa: CASSARAGTGASGNTIYF; CDR3nt: TGTGCCAGCAGCGCCCGGGCCGGGACAGGGGCATCTGGAAACACCATATATTTT
v_gene: TRBV7-9; d_gene: NA; abundance: NA; j_gene: TRBJ1-3; CDR3aa: CASSLQGSSGNTIYF; CDR3nt: TGTGCCAGCAGCTTACAGGGCAGCTCTGGAAACACCATATATTTT
v_gene: TRBV19; d_gene: TRBD1; abundance: NA; j_gene: TRBJ1-2; CDR3aa: CASSMGGQGLGYGYTF; CDR3nt: TGTGCCAGTAGTATGGGCGGACAGGGCCTGGGCTATGGCTACACCTTC
v_gene: TRBV11-2; d_gene: TRBD2; abundance: NA; j_gene: TRBJ2-1; CDR3aa: CASSPTSGRALEQFF; CDR3nt: TGTGCCAGCAGCCCTACTAGCGGGAGGGCGCTTGAGCAGTTCTTC
v_gene: TRBV10-3; d_gene: TRBD1; abundance: few; j_gene: TRBJ2-1; CDR3aa: CALGQGIEQFF; CDR3nt: TGTGCCTTGGGACAGGGGATTGAGCAGTTCTTC
v_gene: TRBV19; d_gene: NA; abundance: NA; j_gene: TRBJ1-5; CDR3aa: CASSRGVDQPQHF; CDR3nt: TGTGCCTCTTCTCGGGGAGTTGATCAGCCCCAGCATTTT
v_gene: TRBV5-1; d_gene: TRBD2; abundance: NA; j_gene: TRBJ2-2; CDR3aa: CASSPGGDRTGELFF; CDR3nt: TGCGCCAGCAGCCCGGGGGGGGATAGGACCGGGGAGCTGTTTTTT
v_gene: TRBV4-1; d_gene: NA; abundance: NA; j_gene: TRBJ2-5; CDR3aa: CASSQAEETQYF; CDR3nt: TGCGCCAGCAGCCAAGCCGAAGAGACCCAGTACTTC